These 16 T cell receptor beta chains originate from one sample sequenced in a study of vaccination effects on CD4 cells after COVID-19. Scientists isolated CD4+ T cells after a roughly 9-day culture period ended. SARS-CoV-2 infection was confirmed by PCR in the person between March and December 2020. Of the BNT162b2 and mRNA-1273 vaccines, participants received two doses of one or the other. Their antigens remain unidentified. Sequenced by immunoSEQ multiplex PCR; TCRdb stores in-frame clones only, minus some. The sample includes 45,000 to 55,000 clones, around three quarters seen only once; the top ten take about 5%. Sample: CD4+ T cells from PBMCs cultured without peptide, taken after COVID-19 vaccination. The receptors stem from a human donor who had a prior SARS-CoV-2 infection.

The chain recombines TRBV24-1 with TRBJ2-1; TRBD1 matches 11 bases. The CDR3 runs 16 residues. J was trimmed by 7 bases and V by 4 bases; bases with no gene match: 8. The germline V gene has CDR1 KGHDR and CDR2 SFDVKD. CDR3 bases: TGTGCCACCAGTGAAGGGACAGGGGGAGTGCGGAATGAGCAGTTCTTC. Residues: CATSEGTGGVRNEQFF.

The rearrangement joins TRBV3-1 (or the pseudogene TRBV3-2) to TRBJ2-7, with D uncertain. Trimming stripped 4 bases from V and 1 base from J, with 14 bases between. CDR3 length: 15 amino acids. CDR1 LGHDT and CDR2 YNNKEL come from the germline V gene (reference sequence). The CDR3 sequence is CASSPTRTKSYEQYF. Here the CDR3 DNA reads TGTGCCAGCAGCCCAACTCGGACGAAATCCTACGAGCAGTACTTC.

This clone was counted once. This chain connects TRBV19 to TRBJ1-1, with 9 bases matching TRBD1. Germline-derived CDR1 and CDR2 are LNHDA and SQIVND (reference sequence). The CDR3 length is 16 residues. V gave up 4 bases and J gave up 0 bases; unmatched junction bases: 6. The CDR3 sequence is CASSRDRVAMNTEAFF. The CDR3 DNA follows: TGTGCCAGTAGTAGGGACAGGGTAGCAATGAACACTGAAGCTTTCTTT.

The V and J genes are TRBV7-2 and TRBJ2-2, with D maybe TRBD2 (7 bases). V gave up 2 bases and J gave up 4 bases, with 14 bases separating them. CDR1 is SGHTA, CDR2 FQGNSA, per germline. The length of the CDR3 is 16 residues. This CDR3 is CASSLFLAGATGELFF. CDR3 sequence (DNA): TGTGCCAGCAGCTTATTTCTCGCGGGGGCCACCGGGGAGCTGTTTTTT.

The V gene is TRBV5-4, the J gene TRBJ2-7; D gene ambiguous. Per germline, CDR1 SGHNT and CDR2 YYREEE (reference sequence). Deletions cut 4 bases from V and 6 bases from J, with 11 bases between. The CDR3 covers 12 residues. The CDR3 spells CASSQRQSEQYF. The CDR3 bases are TGTGCCAGCAGCCAACGCCAGAGCGAGCAGTACTTC. Full variable domain (missing parts from reference TRBV5-4 and TRBJ2-7): ETGVTQSPTHLIKTRGQQVTLRCSSQSGHNTVSWYQQALGQGPQFIFQYYREEENGRGNFPPRFSGLQFPNYSSELNVNALELDDSALYLCASSQRQSEQYFGPGTRLTVT.

The chain has TRBV18 and TRBJ1-1; 8 positions agree with TRBD1. The germline gives CDR1 KGHSH, CDR2 LQKENI. V was pared by 6 bases and J by 3 bases, with 9 bases of the junction left unmatched. CDR3 length equals 15 residues. CDR3 bases: TGTGCCAGCTCTCTTACGGACAGGGTTGACACTGAAGCTTTCTTT. This encodes CASSLTDRVDTEAFF.

This clone showed up just a few times. V and J are TRBV5-1 and TRBJ2-3; D is unresolved. Germline V gene sequence: CDR1 SGHRS, CDR2 YFSETQ. This CDR3 contains 15 residues. Trimming left V 0 bases short and J 1 base short, with 9 bases between. The CDR3 coding sequence is TGCGCCAGCAGCTTGGGGGCAGCGCGCACAGATACGCAGTATTTT. The encoded protein is CASSLGAARTDTQYF.

The rearrangement joins TRBV11-3 to TRBJ2-3, with TRBD1 as a possible D gene (7 bases). The ends were cut back, 5 bases at V and 5 bases at J, with 14 bases in the middle. This CDR3 is 14 amino acids long. From germline, CDR1 is SGHNT and CDR2 YENEEA. The CDR3 region has the DNA TGTGCCAGCAGCCCACGACAGGGAGGAGATACGCAGTATTTT. Its translation: CASSPRQGGDTQYF.

This rearrangement joins TRBV7-2 to TRBJ2-3; D call uncertain. Germline V gene data show CDR1 as SGHTA and CDR2 as FQGNSA. The CDR3 length is 14 residues. V shed 3 bases and J shed 1 base, with 8 bases lying between them. The CDR3 reads CASSLFMGTDTQYF. The CDR3 nucleotides read TGTGCCAGCAGCTTGTTTATGGGCACAGATACGCAGTATTTT. The full variable domain, with the rest looked up from reference TRBV7-2 and TRBJ2-3, is GAGVSQSPSNKVTEKGKDVELRCDPISGHTALYWYRQSLGQGLEFLIYFQGNSAPDKSGLPSDRFSAERTGGSVSTLTIQRTQQEDSAVYLCASSLFMGTDTQYFGPGTRLTVL.

V usage is TRBV29-1 and J usage is TRBJ1-1; 9 bases agree with TRBD1. The CDR3 runs to 13 residues. Per the germline V gene, CDR1 is SQVTM and CDR2 is ANQGSEA. V shed 4 bases, J shed 3 bases, and the junction held 3 bases outside the gene matches. The CDR3 DNA reads as TGCAGCGTTGCAAGGGACAGGGACACTGAAGCTTTCTTT. The encoded protein is CSVARDRDTEAFF. Full variable domain (remainder filled in from reference TRBV29-1 and TRBJ1-1): SAVISQKPSRDICQRGTSLTIQCQVDSQVTMMFWYRQQPGQSLTLIATANQGSEATYESGFVIDKFPISRPNLTFSTLTVSNMSPEDSSIYLCSVARDRDTEAFFGQGTRLTVV.

This clone has more than one count but fewer than ten. This sequence joins TRBV2 and TRBJ2-7, with a possible D match to TRBD1 (6 bases). CDR1 is SNHLY and CDR2 is FYNNEI in the germline V gene. This CDR3 is built from 13 residues. V was trimmed by 5 bases and J by 4 bases, leaving 12 bases between them. The CDR3 nucleotides are TGTGCCAGCAGTTCCGGACAGAATTACGAGCAGTACTTC. This encodes CASSSGQNYEQYF.

The V call is TRBV5-5, the J call TRBJ2-3, with D unresolved. Trimming left V 1 base short and J 6 bases short, with 12 bases between. Per the germline V gene, CDR1 is SGHKS and CDR2 is YYEKEE (reference sequence). CDR3 length: 14 residues. CDR3: CASSLMGGLDTQYF. The CDR3 DNA reads as TGTGCCAGCAGCTTGATGGGCGGTCTGGATACGCAGTATTTT.

As concerns this clone: Mismatch with germline at one junction end may stem from a read error. This chain links TRBV7-7 with TRBJ2-1, with 13 bases aligning to TRBD2. There are 15 residues in the CDR3. Germline assignment: CDR1 SSHAT and CDR2 FNYEAQ (reference sequence). The CDR3 reads CASSSGLAGLNEQFF. The CDR3 DNA reads as TGTGCTAGCAGCTCGGGACTAGCGGGATTGAATGAGCAGTTCTTC.

CDR3 sequence reads: CASSIGDNYGYTF. In DNA, the CDR3 is TGTGCCAGTAGTATTGGAGATAACTATGGCTACACCTTC. This chain connects TRBV19 to TRBJ1-2; D is unclear. From germline, CDR1 is LNHDA and CDR2 SQIVND (reference sequence). Trimming shortened V by 3 bases and J by 1 base, and 6 bases separated the two germline ends. The CDR3 loop spans 13 amino acids.

Only one count was recorded for this clone. This rearrangement joins TRBV10-3 to TRBJ2-7; 8 bases agree with TRBD2. In germline, CDR1 is ENHRY, CDR2 SYGVKD. The CDR3 covers 13 residues. With V trimmed by 6 bases and J by 7 bases, 8 bases remained unmatched. As DNA, the CDR3 is TGTGCCATCAGCAGCGGGACTAGAGAAGAGCAGTACTTC. Translated, it gives CAISSGTREEQYF.

This chain links TRBV19 with TRBJ1-3; perhaps TRBD1 as D (5 bases). CDR1 is LNHDA, CDR2 SQIVND, per germline (reference sequence). Deletions cut 6 bases from V and 0 bases from J, with 12 bases between. The CDR3 covers 15 residues. The CDR3 is CASSWQGDSGNTIYF. The CDR3 DNA follows: TGTGCCAGTAGCTGGCAGGGCGACTCTGGAAACACCATATATTTT.